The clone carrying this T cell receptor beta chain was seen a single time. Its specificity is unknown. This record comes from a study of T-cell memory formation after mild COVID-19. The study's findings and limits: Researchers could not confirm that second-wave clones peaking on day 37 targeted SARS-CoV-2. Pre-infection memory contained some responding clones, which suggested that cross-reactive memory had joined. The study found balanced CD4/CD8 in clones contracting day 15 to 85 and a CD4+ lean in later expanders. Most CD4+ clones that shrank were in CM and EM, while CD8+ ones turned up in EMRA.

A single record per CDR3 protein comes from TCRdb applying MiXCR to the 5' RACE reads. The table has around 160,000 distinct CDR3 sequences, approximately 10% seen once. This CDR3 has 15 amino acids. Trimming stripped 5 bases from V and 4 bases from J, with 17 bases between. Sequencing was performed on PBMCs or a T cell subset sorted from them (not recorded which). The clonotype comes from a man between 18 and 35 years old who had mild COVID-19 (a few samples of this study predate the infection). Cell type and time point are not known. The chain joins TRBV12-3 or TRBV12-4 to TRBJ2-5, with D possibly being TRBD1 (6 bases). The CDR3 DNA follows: TGTGCCAGCAGTGCCCCCGGCCAGGGGATAGAGACCCAGTACTTC. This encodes CASSAPGQGIETQYF.